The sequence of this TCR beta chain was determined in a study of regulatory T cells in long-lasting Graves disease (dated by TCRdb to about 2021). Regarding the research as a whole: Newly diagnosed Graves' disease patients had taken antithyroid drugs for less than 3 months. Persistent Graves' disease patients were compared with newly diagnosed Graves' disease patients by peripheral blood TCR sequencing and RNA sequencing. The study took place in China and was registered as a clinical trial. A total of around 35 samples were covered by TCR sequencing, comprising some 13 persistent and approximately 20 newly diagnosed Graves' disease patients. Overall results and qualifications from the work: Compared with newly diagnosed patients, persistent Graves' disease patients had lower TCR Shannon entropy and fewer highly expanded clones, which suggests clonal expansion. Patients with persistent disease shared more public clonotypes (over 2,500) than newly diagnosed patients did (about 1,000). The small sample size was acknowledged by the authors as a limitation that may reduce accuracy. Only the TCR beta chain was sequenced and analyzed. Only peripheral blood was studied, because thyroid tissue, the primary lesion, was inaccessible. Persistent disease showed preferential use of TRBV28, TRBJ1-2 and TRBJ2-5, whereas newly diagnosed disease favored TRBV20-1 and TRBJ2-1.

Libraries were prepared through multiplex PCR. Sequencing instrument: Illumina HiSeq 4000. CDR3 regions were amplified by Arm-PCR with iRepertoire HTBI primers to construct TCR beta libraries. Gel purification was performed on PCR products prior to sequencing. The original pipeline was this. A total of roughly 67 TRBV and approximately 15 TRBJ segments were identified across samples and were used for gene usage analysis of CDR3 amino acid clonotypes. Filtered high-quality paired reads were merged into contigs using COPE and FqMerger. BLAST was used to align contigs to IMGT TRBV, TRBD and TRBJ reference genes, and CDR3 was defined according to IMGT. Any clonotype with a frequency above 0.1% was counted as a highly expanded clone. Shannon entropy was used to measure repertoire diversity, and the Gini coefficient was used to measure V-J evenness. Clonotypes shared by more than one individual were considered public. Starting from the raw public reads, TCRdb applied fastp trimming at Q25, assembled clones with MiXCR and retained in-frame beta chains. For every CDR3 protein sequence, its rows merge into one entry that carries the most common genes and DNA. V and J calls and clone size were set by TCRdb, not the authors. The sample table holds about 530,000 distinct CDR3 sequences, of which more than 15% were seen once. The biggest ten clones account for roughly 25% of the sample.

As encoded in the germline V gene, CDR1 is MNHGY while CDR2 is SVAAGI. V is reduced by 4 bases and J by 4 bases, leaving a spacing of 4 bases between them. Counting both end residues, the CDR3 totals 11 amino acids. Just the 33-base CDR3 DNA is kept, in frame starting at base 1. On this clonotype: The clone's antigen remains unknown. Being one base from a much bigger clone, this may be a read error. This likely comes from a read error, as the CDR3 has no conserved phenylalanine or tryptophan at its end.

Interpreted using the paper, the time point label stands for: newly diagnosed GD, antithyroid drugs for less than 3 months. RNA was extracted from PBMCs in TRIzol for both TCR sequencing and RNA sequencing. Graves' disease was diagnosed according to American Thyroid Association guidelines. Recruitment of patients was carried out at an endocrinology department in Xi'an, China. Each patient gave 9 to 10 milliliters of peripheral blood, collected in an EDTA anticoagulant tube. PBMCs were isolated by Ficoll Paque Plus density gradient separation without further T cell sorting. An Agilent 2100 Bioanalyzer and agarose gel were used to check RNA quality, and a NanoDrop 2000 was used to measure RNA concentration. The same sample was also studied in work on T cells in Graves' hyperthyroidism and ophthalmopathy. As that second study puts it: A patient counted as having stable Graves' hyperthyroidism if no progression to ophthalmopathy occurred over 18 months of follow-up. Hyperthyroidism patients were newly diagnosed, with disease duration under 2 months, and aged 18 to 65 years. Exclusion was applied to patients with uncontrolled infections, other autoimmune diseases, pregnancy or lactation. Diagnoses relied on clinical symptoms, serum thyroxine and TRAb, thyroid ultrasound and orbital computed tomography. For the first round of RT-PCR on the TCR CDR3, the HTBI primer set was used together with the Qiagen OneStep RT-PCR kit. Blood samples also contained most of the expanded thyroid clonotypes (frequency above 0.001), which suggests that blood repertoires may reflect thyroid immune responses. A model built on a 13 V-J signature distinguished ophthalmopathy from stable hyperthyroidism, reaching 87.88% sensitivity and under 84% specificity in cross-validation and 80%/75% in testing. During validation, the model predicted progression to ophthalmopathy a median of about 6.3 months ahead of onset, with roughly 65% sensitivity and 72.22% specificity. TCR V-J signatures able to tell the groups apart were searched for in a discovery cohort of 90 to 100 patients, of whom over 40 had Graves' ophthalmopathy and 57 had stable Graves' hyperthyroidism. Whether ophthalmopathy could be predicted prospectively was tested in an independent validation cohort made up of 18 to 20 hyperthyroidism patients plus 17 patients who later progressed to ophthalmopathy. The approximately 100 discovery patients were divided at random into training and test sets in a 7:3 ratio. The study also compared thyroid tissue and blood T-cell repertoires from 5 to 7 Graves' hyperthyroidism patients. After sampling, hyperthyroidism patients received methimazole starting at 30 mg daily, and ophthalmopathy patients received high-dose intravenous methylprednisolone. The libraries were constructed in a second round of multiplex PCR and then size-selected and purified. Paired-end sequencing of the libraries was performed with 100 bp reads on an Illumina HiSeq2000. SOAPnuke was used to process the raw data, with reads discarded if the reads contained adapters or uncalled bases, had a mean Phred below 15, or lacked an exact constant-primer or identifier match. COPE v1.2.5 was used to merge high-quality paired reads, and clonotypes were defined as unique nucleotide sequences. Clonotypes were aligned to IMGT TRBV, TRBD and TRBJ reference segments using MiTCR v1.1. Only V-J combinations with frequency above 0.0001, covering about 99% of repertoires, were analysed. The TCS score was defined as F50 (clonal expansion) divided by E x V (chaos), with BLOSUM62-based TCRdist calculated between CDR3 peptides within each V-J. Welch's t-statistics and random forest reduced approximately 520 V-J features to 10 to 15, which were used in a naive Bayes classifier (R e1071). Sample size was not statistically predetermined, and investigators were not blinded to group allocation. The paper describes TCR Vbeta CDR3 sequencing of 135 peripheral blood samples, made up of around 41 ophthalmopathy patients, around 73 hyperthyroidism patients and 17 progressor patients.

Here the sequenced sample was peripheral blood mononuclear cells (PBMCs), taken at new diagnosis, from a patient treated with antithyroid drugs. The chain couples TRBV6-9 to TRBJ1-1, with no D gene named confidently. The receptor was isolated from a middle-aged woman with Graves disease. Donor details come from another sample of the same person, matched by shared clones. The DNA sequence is TGTGCCAGCAGTTTCCCCACTGAAGCTTTCCTT. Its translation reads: CASSFPTEAFL.